This TCR beta chain is drawn from a study of OX40 agonist ivuxolimab in advanced cancers. Only a few counts were recorded for this clone. The CDR3 is 15 residues long. V was clipped by 4 bases and J by 2 bases, with 13 bases between them. Germline V gene data show CDR1 as LGHNA and CDR2 as YNFKEQ. Only in-frame clones appear in the TCRdb table, and some are missing; sequencing was by immunoSEQ multiplex PCR. The table lists around 70,000 clones, around 82% of them singletons. This TCR came from an adult with an advanced solid tumor such as melanoma, head and neck, liver or kidney cancer. The V gene is TRBV4-2, the J gene TRBJ2-3; D is possibly TRBD2 (6 bases). Sequenced material: CD4+ or CD8+ T cells sorted from blood, taken in a trial of the OX40 agonist ivuxolimab. The CDR3 DNA is TGTGCCAGCAGCCTCCCGGGACTGTTCACAGATACGCAGTATTTT. Protein: CASSLPGLFTDTQYF.